The 26 T cell receptor beta chains in this list originate from one sample, sequenced in a study of blood T cell repertoires in COVID-19. Sequencing used immunoSEQ multiplex PCR; TCRdb keeps in-frame clones, though not all of them. In the table there are about 78,000 clones, less than 95% of which are singletons. Sequencing was done on a sample of peripheral blood. These receptors came from a woman in her forties or fifties in a cohort sampled during active COVID-19.

This clone has only a few counts. The chain combines TRBV2 with TRBJ2-2; 8 bases agree with TRBD2. Germline V gene lookup returns CDR1 SNHLY and CDR2 FYNNEI. V lost 7 bases to trimming and J lost 3 bases; unmatched junction nucleotides: 7. This CDR3 is 15 amino acids long. CDR3 sequence (DNA): TGTGCCAGCACTGTGCTAGCGGGTTACACCGGGGAGCTGTTTTTT. Amino acids: CASTVLAGYTGELFF.

The rearrangement links TRBV19 to TRBJ2-1; 8 nucleotides align to TRBD2. This CDR3 has 15 amino acids. In germline, CDR1 is LNHDA, CDR2 SQIVND (reference sequence). With V trimmed by 6 bases and J by 12 bases, 16 bases remained unmatched. The CDR3: CASSTSGSEEDGQFF. In nucleotides, the CDR3 is TGTGCCAGTAGCACAAGCGGGAGCGAGGAAGATGGGCAGTTCTTC.

This chain's CDR3 is CAWSRADSSYNSPLHF. The CDR3 bases are TGTGCCTGGAGTAGGGCGGACAGCTCCTATAATTCACCCCTCCACTTT. The chain uses TRBV30 and TRBJ1-6, with D possibly matching TRBD1 (6 bases). This CDR3 has 16 amino acids. The germline gives CDR1 GTSNPN, CDR2 SVGIG (reference sequence). V lost 2 bases and J lost 0, with 11 bases in between.

V gene TRBV7-9 combines with J gene TRBJ2-1; 11 bases align to TRBD2. Germline V CDR1 and CDR2: SEHNR, FQNEAQ (reference sequence). This CDR3 has 15 residues. The trim removed 5 bases at V and 8 bases at J, leaving 8 bases unmatched. The CDR3 spells CASSVGTSGLDEQFF. The CDR3 coding sequence is TGTGCCAGCAGCGTGGGGACTAGCGGTCTAGATGAGCAGTTCTTC.

J is TRBJ2-7 and V is TRBV19, with 9 bases matching TRBD1. The CDR3 is made up of 14 amino acids. V lost 4 bases, J lost 3 bases, and 4 bases stayed unmatched. CDR1 LNHDA and CDR2 SQIVND come from the germline V gene (reference sequence). The CDR3 DNA is TGTGCCAGTAGTAGGGGACAGGGCTACTACGAGCAGTACTTC. Translated: CASSRGQGYYEQYF. Full variable domain (outside the CDR3, taken from reference TRBV19 and TRBJ2-7): DGGITQSPKYLFRKEGQNVTLSCEQNLNHDAMYWYRQDPGQGLRLIYYSQIVNDFQKGDIAEGYSVSREKKESFPLTVTSAQKNPTAFYLCASSRGQGYYEQYFGPGTRLTVT.

CDR3 coding DNA: TGTGCCAGTAGTAGAATAGCGGGAGTGAATACCGGGGAGCTGTTTTTT. Translating gives CASSRIAGVNTGELFF. The chain recombines TRBV19 with TRBJ2-2, with 9 bases aligning to TRBD2. CDR3 size: 16 residues. With V trimmed by 4 bases and J by 5 bases, 8 bases remained unmatched. Germline CDR1 and CDR2: LNHDA and SQIVND (reference sequence).

This clone was seen a few times. CDR3 sequence (DNA): TGTGCCAGCAGCTTAACAGTATTGCGGGGGATTCTAAACAATGAGCAGTTCTTC. It specifies CASSLTVLRGILNNEQFF. The chain uses TRBV7-3 and TRBJ2-1, with 7 bases identical to TRBD2. The CDR3 has 18 amino acids. V shed 0 bases and J 5 bases; nucleotides not matched to a gene: 13. CDR1 is SGHTA and CDR2 is FQGTGA in the germline V gene.

The chain recombines TRBV30 with TRBJ1-3; D unresolved. Trimming left V 2 bases short and J 0 bases short, with 5 bases between. This CDR3 comprises 13 residues. Germline loops: CDR1 GTSNPN, CDR2 SVGIG (reference sequence). The CDR3 is CAWSIRSGNTIYF. The CDR3 bases are TGTGCCTGGAGTATCCGCTCTGGAAACACCATATATTTT.

This chain joins TRBV28 and TRBJ2-5; 9 positions match TRBD1. CDR1 is MDHEN, CDR2 SYDVKM, per germline. J lost 5 bases, V lost 8 bases, and 9 bases had no gene match. CDR3 size: 14 residues. The CDR3, as DNA: TGTGCCAGCTCCACGGGACAGGGAATGGAGACCCAGTACTTC. Protein product: CASSTGQGMETQYF. Combining the CDR3 with reference TRBV28 and TRBJ2-5 gives the whole variable domain DVKVTQSSRYLVKRTGEKVFLECVQDMDHENMFWYRQDPGLGLRLIYFSYDVKMKEKGDIPEGYSVSREKKERFSLILESASTNQTSMYLCASSTGQGMETQYFGPGTRLLVL.

The genes are TRBV29-1 and TRBJ2-3; 7 bases agree with TRBD2. The trim removed 7 bases at V and 4 bases at J, leaving 11 bases unmatched. This CDR3 contains 14 residues. The germline CDR1 and CDR2 sequences are SQVTM and ANQGSEA. The CDR3 loop reads CSAARGGSSDTQYF. CDR3 DNA: TGCAGCGCCGCCCGCGGGGGATCCTCAGATACGCAGTATTTT.

V gene TRBV21-1 combines with J gene TRBJ2-6; TRBD2, the table's D call, was not compared with the DNA. TRBV21-1 is shown as a pseudogene. This CDR3 is 19 amino acids long. DNA of the CDR3: TGTGCCAGCAGCCCCTCGACTAGCGGGGAACCTGCCGGGGCCAACGTCCTGACTTTC. Amino acids: CASSPSTSGEPAGANVLTF.

This clone was observed a handful of times. The rearrangement joins TRBV30 to TRBJ2-5, with a weak D call TRBD1 (7 bases). V shed 3 bases and J shed 6 bases, with 14 bases lying between them. Germline assignment: CDR1 GTSNPN and CDR2 SVGIG (reference sequence). The CDR3 extends over 13 amino acids. The CDR3 DNA reads as TGTGCCTGGAGCGTCCAGGGGGGACAGACCCAGTACTTC. This gives the protein CAWSVQGGQTQYF.

The rearrangement links TRBV6-6 to TRBJ1-5; possibly TRBD1 for D (5 bases). From germline, CDR1 is MNHNY and CDR2 SVGAGI (reference sequence). V gave up 5 bases and J gave up 5 bases, with 19 bases separating them. This CDR3 has 16 residues. The CDR3 is CASSAGRRVRDQPQHF. The CDR3 nucleotides read TGTGCCAGCAGTGCGGGGCGTAGGGTAAGGGATCAGCCCCAGCATTTT.

CDR3 in DNA: TGTGCCAGCAGTAGCCCGGCGGGAGATACGCAGTATTTT. Residues: CASSSPAGDTQYF. The chain is built from TRBV2 and TRBJ2-3, with D possibly being TRBD2 (5 bases). Germline V gene data show CDR1 as SNHLY and CDR2 as FYNNEI. V was trimmed by 5 bases and J by 5 bases, leaving 11 bases between them. The CDR3 runs 13 residues. Complete variable domain (other parts from reference TRBV2 and TRBJ2-3): EPEVTQTPSHQVTQMGQEVILRCVPISNHLYFYWYRQILGQKVEFLVSFYNNEISEKSEIFDDQFSVERPDGSNFTLKIRSTKLEDSAMYFCASSSPAGDTQYFGPGTRLTVL.

The count of this clone is one. This chain joins TRBV28 and TRBJ1-5; perhaps TRBD1 as D (6 bases). The V end lost 9 bases, the J end lost 3 bases, and 15 bases lay between the germline ends. This CDR3 region has 14 residues. The germline V gene encodes CDR1 MDHEN and CDR2 SYDVKM. CDR3 in DNA: TGTGCCAGTGAAGACAGGACCATCAATCAGCCCCAGCATTTT. Translating gives CASEDRTINQPQHF.

The rearrangement uses TRBV30 and TRBJ1-1; D is uncertain. V was cut by 3 bases and J by 1 base, with 15 bases left in between. The CDR3 has 15 amino acids. Germline V gives CDR1 GTSNPN, CDR2 SVGIG (reference sequence). CDR3 bases: TGTGCCTGGAGCGGATTCCGAGGGTCGAACACTGAAGCTTTCTTT. Translated: CAWSGFRGSNTEAFF.

The CDR3 sequence is CASQGVSYNEQFF. For the CDR3, the DNA is TGTGCCAGCCAGGGGGTTTCCTACAATGAGCAGTTCTTC. The J gene is TRBJ2-1, the V gene TRBV27; 7 positions agree with TRBD1. The germline CDR1 and CDR2 sequences are MNHEY and SMNVEV (reference sequence). The junction had 2 bases not matched to a gene; V was cut back by 8 bases and J by 1 base. There are 13 residues in the CDR3.

The chain is built from TRBV28 and TRBJ1-2; 10 bases are a match to TRBD1. Trimming removed 6 bases from V and 0 bases from J; junction bases left unmatched: 7. Germline V gene sequence: CDR1 MDHEN, CDR2 SYDVKM. This CDR3 has 16 amino acids. CDR3 loop: CASSSDRGRANYGYTF. The CDR3 DNA reads TGTGCCAGCAGCTCGGACAGGGGGAGAGCTAACTATGGCTACACCTTC.

This clone came up a few times. The chain uses TRBV29-1 and TRBJ1-5; TRBD1 agrees at 8 bases. The CDR3 is 13 residues long. Germline V CDR1 and CDR2: SQVTM, ANQGSEA. Losses at the gene ends were 6 bases for V and 5 bases for J; bases not matched to a gene: 6. DNA for the CDR3: TGCAGCGTCGGACAGGGCTCAGATCAGCCCCAGCATTTT. Its translation: CSVGQGSDQPQHF.

This sequence joins TRBV7-9 and TRBJ1-3; tentative D call: TRBD1 (5 bases). Germline values: CDR1 SEHNR, CDR2 FQNEAQ (reference sequence). The CDR3 is made up of 15 amino acids. V gave up 5 bases and J gave up 3 bases, with 14 bases separating them. CDR3 sequence: CASSAIRGGGNTIYF. The CDR3 nucleotides read TGTGCCAGCAGCGCCATAAGGGGTGGTGGAAACACCATATATTTT.

The gene calls are TRBV5-1 and TRBJ2-7, with TRBD1 matching 7 bases. CDR3 size: 16 residues. V dropped 0 bases and J dropped 3; count of bases not matched to a gene: 9. Germline assignment: CDR1 SGHRS and CDR2 YFSETQ. Here the CDR3 DNA reads TGCGCCAGCAGCTTGGAGGGTGAGGCAGGGGGCTACGAGCAGTACTTC. Its protein is CASSLEGEAGGYEQYF.

This rearrangement joins TRBV5-1 to TRBJ2-5; perhaps TRBD2 as D (5 bases). Germline lookup yields CDR1 SGHRS and CDR2 YFSETQ. V shed 0 bases and J shed 1 base, with 7 bases lying between them. The CDR3 spans 14 residues. As DNA, the CDR3 is TGCGCCAGCAGCTTGGGGACTTCCCAAGAGACCCAGTACTTC. Its protein is CASSLGTSQETQYF.

The rearrangement links TRBV19 to TRBJ2-3; TRBD2 is a possible D gene (6 bases). Germline V gene sequence: CDR1 LNHDA, CDR2 SQIVND (reference sequence). The CDR3 spans 17 residues. Trimming pared 5 bases from V and 1 base from J, leaving 19 bases between. The CDR3 DNA reads TGTGCCAGTAGTTCCTGGGGGGTACAAAGTGGCACAGATACGCAGTATTTT. Protein: CASSSWGVQSGTDTQYF. The full variable domain, completed using reference TRBV19 and TRBJ2-3, is DGGITQSPKYLFRKEGQNVTLSCEQNLNHDAMYWYRQDPGQGLRLIYYSQIVNDFQKGDIAEGYSVSREKKESFPLTVTSAQKNPTAFYLCASSSWGVQSGTDTQYFGPGTRLTVL.

This chain connects TRBV5-4 to TRBJ1-2; 8 bases agree with TRBD1. This CDR3 is built from 16 residues. The V gene end was trimmed by 4 bases and the J gene end by 6 bases; junction bases not matched to a gene: 14. The germline V gene has CDR1 SGHNT and CDR2 YYREEE (reference sequence). CDR3 protein: CASSLPSTGAGDGYTF. As DNA, the CDR3 is TGTGCCAGCAGCCTACCTTCGACAGGGGCCGGGGATGGCTACACCTTC.

The V call is TRBV7-3, the J call TRBJ2-3; TRBD2 agrees at 7 bases. With 5 bases clipped from V and 4 bases from J, the junction kept 9 bases outside the gene matches. The CDR3 runs 15 residues. Germline V lookup: CDR1 SGHTA, CDR2 FQGTGA. As DNA, the CDR3 is TGTGCCAGCAGCCTCGGACTAGGAGATTCAGATACGCAGTATTTT. Protein: CASSLGLGDSDTQYF.

The chain couples TRBV7-8 to TRBJ1-1, with TRBD1 as a possible D gene (5 bases). The CDR3 has 14 amino acids. Trimming took off 7 bases at V and 2 bases at J, with 14 bases between the two ends. Germline CDR1 and CDR2: SGHVS and FQNEAQ. CDR3 coding DNA: TGTGCCAGCATCTCGGGGGGAGATAACACTGAAGCTTTCTTT. Encoded protein: CASISGGDNTEAFF.